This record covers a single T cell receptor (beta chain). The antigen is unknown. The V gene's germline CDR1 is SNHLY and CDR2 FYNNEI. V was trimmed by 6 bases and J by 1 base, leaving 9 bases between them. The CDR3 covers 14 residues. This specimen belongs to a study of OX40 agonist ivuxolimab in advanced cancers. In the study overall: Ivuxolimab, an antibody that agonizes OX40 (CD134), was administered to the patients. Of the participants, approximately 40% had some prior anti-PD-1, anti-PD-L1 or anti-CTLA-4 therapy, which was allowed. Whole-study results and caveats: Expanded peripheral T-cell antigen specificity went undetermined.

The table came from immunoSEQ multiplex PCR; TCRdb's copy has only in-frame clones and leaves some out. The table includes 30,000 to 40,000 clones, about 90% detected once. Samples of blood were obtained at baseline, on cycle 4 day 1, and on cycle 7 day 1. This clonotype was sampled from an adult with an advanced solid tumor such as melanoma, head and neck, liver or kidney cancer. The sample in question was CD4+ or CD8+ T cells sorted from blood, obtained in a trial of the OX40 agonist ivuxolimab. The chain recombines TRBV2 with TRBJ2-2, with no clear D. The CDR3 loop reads CASRSQGNTGELFF. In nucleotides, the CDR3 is TGTGCCAGCAGGTCCCAAGGGAACACCGGGGAGCTGTTTTTT.